This T cell receptor (beta chain) comes out of a study of T-cell memory formation after mild COVID-19. This clonotype was detected only a few times. V lost 0 bases and J lost 2, with 8 bases in between. The germline V gene has CDR1 LGHNA and CDR2 YSLEER. This CDR3 has 14 amino acids. TCRdb reprocessed the 5' RACE reads with MiXCR, giving one entry per CDR3 protein. The profile shows 250,000 to 350,000 distinct CDR3 sequences, just under 20% of them singletons. The receptor comes from a man between 18 and 29 years old who had mild COVID-19 (a few samples of this study predate the infection). Cell type and time point are not known. This rearrangement joins TRBV4-3 to TRBJ2-7; D not certain. What was sequenced was PBMCs or a T cell subset sorted from them (not recorded which). The CDR3 nucleotides read TGCGCCAGCAGCCAAGATAGCAGAACCTACGAGCAGTACTTC. This codes for CASSQDSRTYEQYF.